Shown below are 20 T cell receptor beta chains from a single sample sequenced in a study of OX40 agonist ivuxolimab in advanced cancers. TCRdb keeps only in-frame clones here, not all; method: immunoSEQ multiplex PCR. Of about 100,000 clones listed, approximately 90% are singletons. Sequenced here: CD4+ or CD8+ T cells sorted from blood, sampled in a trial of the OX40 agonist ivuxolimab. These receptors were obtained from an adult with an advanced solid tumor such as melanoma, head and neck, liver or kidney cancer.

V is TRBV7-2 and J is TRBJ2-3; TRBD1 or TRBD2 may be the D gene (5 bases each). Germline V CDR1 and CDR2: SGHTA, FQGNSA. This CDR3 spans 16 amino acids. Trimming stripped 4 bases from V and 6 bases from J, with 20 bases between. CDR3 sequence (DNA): TGTGCCAGCAGCTACCGGGACCATAGGGTCAAGGATACGCAGTATTTT. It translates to CASSYRDHRVKDTQYF.

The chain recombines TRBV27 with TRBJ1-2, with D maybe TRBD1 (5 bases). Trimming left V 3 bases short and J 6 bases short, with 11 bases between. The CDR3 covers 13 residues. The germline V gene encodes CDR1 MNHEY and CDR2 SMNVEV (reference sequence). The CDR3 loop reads CASSFRGKNGYTF. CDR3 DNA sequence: TGTGCCAGCAGTTTCCGGGGGAAGAATGGCTACACCTTC.

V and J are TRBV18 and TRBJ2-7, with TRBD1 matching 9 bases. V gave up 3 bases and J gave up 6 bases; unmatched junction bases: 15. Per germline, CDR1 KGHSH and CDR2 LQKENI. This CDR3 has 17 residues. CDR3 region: CASSPRVTGGKKIEQYF. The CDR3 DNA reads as TGTGCCAGCTCACCGCGCGTCACAGGGGGCAAGAAGATCGAGCAGTACTTC.

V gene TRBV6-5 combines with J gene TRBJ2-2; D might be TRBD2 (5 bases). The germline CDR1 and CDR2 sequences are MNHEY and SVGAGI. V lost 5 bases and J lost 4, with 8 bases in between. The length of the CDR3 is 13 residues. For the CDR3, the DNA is TGTGCCAGCAGTCGGGGAACCACCGGGGAGCTGTTTTTT. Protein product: CASSRGTTGELFF.

The DNA for the CDR3 is TGTGCCAGCAGTTCGCGAAGGGGGGGTGGTACTAATGAAAAACTGTTTTTT. It yields the protein CASSSRRGGGTNEKLFF. The genes are TRBV2 and TRBJ1-4; D may be TRBD1 (6 bases). The CDR3 sequence is 17 residues long. The germline gives CDR1 SNHLY, CDR2 FYNNEI. V gave up 5 bases and J gave up 2 bases, with 18 bases separating them. The complete variable domain, with remaining parts taken from reference TRBV2 and TRBJ1-4, reads EPEVTQTPSHQVTQMGQEVILRCVPISNHLYFYWYRQILGQKVEFLVSFYNNEISEKSEIFDDQFSVERPDGSNFTLKIRSTKLEDSAMYFCASSSRRGGGTNEKLFFGSGTQLSVL.

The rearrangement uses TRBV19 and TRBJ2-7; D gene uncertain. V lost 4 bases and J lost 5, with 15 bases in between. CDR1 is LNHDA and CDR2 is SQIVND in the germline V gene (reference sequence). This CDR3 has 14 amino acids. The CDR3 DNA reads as TGTGCCAGTAGTAGAGGAACCCCTCGGGACGAGCAGTACTTC. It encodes CASSRGTPRDEQYF.

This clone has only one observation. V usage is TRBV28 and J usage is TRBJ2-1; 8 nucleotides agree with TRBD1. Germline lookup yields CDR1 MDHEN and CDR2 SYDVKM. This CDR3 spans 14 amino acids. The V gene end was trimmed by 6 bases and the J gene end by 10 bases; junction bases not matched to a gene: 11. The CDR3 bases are TGTGCCAGCAGGGAGGGACAGGTCTTCCTCGAGCAGTTCTTC. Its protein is CASREGQVFLEQFF.

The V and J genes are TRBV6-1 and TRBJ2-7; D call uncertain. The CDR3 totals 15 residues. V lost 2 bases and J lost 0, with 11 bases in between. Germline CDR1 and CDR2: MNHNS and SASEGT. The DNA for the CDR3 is TGTGCCAGCAGTGAAATCGGTAGAAGCTCCTACGAGCAGTACTTC. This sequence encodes CASSEIGRSSYEQYF.

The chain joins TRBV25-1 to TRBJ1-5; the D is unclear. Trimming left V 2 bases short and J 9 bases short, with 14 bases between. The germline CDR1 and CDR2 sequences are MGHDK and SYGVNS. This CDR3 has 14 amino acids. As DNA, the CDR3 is TGTGCCAGCAGTGAACCTCAAAACAGCAGGCCCCAGCATTTT. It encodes CASSEPQNSRPQHF. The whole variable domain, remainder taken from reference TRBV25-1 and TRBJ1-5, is EADIYQTPRYLVIGTGKKITLECSQTMGHDKMYWYQQDPGMELHLIHYSYGVNSTEKGDLSSESTVSRIRTEHFPLTLESARPSHTSQYLCASSEPQNSRPQHFGDGTRLSIL.

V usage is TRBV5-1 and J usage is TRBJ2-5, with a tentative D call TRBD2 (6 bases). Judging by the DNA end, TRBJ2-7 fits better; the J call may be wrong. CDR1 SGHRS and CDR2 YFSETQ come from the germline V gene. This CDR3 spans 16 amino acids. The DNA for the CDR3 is TGCGCCAGCAGCGCCACCACAGGCCCCGGGGGCTACGAGCAGTACTTC. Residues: CASSATTGPGGYEQYF.

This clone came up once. In nucleotides, the CDR3 is TGTGCCAGAAGCCCCATGGATAGCGGGAGGGGGAGCACAGATACGCAGTATTTT. This codes for CARSPMDSGRGSTDTQYF. The chain joins TRBV5-3 to TRBJ2-3; 11 bases fit TRBD2. TRBV5-3 is known as an ORF, though its function is uncertain. The CDR3 is 18 residues long. V was pared by 4 bases and J by 0 bases, with 10 bases of the junction left unmatched.

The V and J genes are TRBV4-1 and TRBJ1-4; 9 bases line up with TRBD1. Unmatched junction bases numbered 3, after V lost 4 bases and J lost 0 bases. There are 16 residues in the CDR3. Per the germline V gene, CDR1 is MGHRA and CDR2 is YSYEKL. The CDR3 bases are TGCGCCAGCAGCCGGGGACAGGGACCAACTAATGAAAAACTGTTTTTT. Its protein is CASSRGQGPTNEKLFF.

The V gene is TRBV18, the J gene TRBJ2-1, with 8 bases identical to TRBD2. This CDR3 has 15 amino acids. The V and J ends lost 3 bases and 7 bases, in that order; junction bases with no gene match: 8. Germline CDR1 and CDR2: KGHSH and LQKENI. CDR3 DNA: TGTGCCAGCTCACCCCGGGGACTAGGCGGGAATGAGCAGTTCTTC. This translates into CASSPRGLGGNEQFF.

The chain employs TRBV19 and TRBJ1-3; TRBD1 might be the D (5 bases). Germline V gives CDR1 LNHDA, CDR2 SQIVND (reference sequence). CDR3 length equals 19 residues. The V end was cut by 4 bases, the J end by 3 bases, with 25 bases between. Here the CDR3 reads CASSTRQSGRTGNGNTIYF. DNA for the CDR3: TGTGCCAGTAGTACCCGACAGTCGGGGAGGACCGGGAATGGAAACACCATATATTTT.

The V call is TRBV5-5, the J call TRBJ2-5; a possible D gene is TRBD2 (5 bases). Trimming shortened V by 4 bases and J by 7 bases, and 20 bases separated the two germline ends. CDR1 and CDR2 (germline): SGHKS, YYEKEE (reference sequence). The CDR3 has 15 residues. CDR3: CASSATSGGPLTQYF. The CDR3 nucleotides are TGTGCCAGCAGCGCCACTAGTGGCGGTCCGCTGACCCAGTACTTC.

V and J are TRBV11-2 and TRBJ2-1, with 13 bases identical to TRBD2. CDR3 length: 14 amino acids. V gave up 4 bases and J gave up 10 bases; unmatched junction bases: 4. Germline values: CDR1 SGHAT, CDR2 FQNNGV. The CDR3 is CASSSGLAGVEQFF. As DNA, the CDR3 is TGTGCCAGCAGCTCCGGACTAGCGGGAGTGGAGCAGTTCTTC.

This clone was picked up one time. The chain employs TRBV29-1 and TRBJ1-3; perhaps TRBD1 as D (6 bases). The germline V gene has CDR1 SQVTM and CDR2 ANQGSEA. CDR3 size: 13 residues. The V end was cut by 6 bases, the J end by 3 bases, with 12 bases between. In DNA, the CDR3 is TGCAGCGTCGAAAAAGGGGGTGGAAACACCATATATTTT. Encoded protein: CSVEKGGGNTIYF.

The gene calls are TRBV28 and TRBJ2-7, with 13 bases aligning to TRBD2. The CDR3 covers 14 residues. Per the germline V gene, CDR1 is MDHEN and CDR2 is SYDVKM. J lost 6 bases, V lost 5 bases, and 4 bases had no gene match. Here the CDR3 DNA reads TGTGCCAGCAGTCCGGGACTAGCGGGAATCGAGCAGTACTTC. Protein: CASSPGLAGIEQYF.

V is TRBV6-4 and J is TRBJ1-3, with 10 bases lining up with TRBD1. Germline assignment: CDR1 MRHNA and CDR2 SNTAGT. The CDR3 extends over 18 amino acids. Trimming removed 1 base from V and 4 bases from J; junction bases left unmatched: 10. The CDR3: CASSDLSGTGASGNTIYF. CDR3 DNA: TGTGCCAGCAGTGACTTATCAGGGACAGGGGCGTCCGGAAACACCATATATTTT.

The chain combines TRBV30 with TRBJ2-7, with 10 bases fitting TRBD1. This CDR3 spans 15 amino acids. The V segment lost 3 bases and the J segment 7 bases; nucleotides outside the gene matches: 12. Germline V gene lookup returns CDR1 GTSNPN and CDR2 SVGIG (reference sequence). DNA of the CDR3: TGTGCCTGGAGCGGTACCGGGACAGGGGAGTGGGAGCAGTACTTC. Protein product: CAWSGTGTGEWEQYF.